This TCR beta chain was observed in a study of shared clonotypes between healthy human individuals. The study's findings and limits: Sampling included only blood; tissue repertoires likely differ.

Deep-level settings were used for running the assay. Using ten immunoSEQ deep assay plates, investigators sequenced unsorted PBMC DNA. Sequencing was performed with immunoSEQ multiplex PCR; in TCRdb, only in-frame clones are kept and a portion is missing. The table includes 450,000 to 500,000 clones, 76% detected once. Caucasian adults residing in Nashville, Tennessee made up all the donors. Germline CDR1 is SGHRS and CDR2 is YFSETQ. This CDR3 is built from 14 residues. V lost 4 bases, J lost 5 bases, and 2 bases stayed unmatched. At least ten counts were recorded for this clone. The antigen is undetermined.

Sequenced input: PBMCs. The chain links TRBV5-1 to TRBJ2-3, with TRBD2 matching over 12 bases. The source is a woman in her 40s in good health. Some clones in this sample may be carry-over from other donors' samples. CDR3 sequence: CASSPSGRGDTQYF. CDR3 DNA sequence: TGCGCCAGCAGCCCTAGCGGGAGGGGAGATACGCAGTATTTT.